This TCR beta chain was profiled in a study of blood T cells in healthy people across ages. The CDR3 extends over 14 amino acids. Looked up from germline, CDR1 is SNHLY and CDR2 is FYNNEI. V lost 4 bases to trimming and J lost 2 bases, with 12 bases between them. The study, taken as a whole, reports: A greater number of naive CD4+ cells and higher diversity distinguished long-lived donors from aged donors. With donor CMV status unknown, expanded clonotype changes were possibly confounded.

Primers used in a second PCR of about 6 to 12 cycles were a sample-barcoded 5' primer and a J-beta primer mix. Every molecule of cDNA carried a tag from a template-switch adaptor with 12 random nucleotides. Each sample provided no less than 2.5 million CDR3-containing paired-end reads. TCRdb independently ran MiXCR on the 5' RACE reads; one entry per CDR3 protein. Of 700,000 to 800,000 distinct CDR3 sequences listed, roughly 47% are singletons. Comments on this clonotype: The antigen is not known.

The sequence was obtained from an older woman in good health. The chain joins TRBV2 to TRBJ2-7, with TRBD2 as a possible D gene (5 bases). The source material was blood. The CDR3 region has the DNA TGTGCCAGCAGTGTTGAGGGTGCCGCCTACGAGCAGTACTTC. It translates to CASSVEGAAYEQYF.